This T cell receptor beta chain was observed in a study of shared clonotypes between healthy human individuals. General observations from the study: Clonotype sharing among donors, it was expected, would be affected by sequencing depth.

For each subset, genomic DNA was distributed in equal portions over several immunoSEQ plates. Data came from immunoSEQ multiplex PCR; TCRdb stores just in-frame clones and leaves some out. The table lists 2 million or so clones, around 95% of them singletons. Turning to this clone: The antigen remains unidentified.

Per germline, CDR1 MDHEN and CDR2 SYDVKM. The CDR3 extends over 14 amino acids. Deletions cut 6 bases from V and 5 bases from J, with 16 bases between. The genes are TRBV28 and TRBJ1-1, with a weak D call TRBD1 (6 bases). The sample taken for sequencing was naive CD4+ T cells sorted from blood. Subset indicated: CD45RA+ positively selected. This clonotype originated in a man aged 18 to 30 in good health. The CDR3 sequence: CASSQLGTYTEAFF. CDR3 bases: TGTGCCAGCAGCCAACTCGGGACATATACTGAAGCTTTCTTT.